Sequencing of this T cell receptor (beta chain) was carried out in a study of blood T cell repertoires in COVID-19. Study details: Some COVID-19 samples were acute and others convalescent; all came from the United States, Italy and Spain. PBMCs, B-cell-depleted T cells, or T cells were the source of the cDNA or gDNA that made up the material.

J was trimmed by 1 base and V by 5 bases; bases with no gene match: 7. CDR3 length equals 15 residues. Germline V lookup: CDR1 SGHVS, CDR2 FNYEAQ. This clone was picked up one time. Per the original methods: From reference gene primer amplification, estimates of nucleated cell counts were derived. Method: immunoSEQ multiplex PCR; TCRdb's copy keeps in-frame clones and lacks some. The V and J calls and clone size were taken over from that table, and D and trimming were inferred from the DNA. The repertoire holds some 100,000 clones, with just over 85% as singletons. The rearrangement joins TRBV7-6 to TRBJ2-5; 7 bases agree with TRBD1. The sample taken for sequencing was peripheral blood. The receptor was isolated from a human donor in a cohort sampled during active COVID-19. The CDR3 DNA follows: TGTGCCAGCAGCCCCCTCGGACAGGTCCAAGAGACCCAGTACTTC. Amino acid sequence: CASSPLGQVQETQYF.